The 2 T cell receptor beta chains presented below share a single source sample, sequenced in a study of shared T cell receptors in the human thymus. The protocol was immunoSEQ multiplex PCR, while the TCRdb copy is restricted to in-frame clones and leaves out a portion. This table holds 540,000 or so clones, 75% to 85% found once. The sample was also linked to a second study, of human thymus T cells.

The sequencing input was thymocytes. These receptors were taken from a boy under two years old with a congenital heart defect.

The rearrangement uses TRBV19 and TRBJ2-5; TRBD2 matches at 8 bases. Germline CDR1 is LNHDA and CDR2 is SQIVND (reference sequence). This CDR3 has 13 residues. V lost 3 bases to trimming and J lost 5 bases; unmatched junction nucleotides: 2. Written as DNA, the CDR3 is TGTGCCAGTAGTATCCCGGGGGGGGAGACCCAGTACTTC. Protein: CASSIPGGETQYF.

This chain connects TRBV10-3 to TRBJ2-1; the D is unclear. V lost 3 bases to trimming and J lost 6 bases, with 18 bases between them. The CDR3 spans 16 residues. The V gene's germline CDR1 is ENHRY and CDR2 SYGVKD. The CDR3 loop is CAISDGLGHFGNEQFF. The CDR3 bases are TGTGCCATCAGTGATGGTCTAGGCCATTTCGGCAATGAGCAGTTCTTC.